These T cell receptor beta chains were read from a single sample in a study of blood T cell repertoires in COVID-19. Clones were read by immunoSEQ multiplex PCR, and TCRdb kept only the in-frame ones, dropping some. Here the sample spans 50,000 or so clones, around four fifths being singletons. The sample taken for sequencing was peripheral blood. All receptors come from a man aged 40-49 years with acute or convalescent COVID-19. CDR3s include the opening cysteine and the closing phenylalanine or tryptophan. Each record gives: D gene, J gene, V gene, clone size, CDR3 protein, CDR3 DNA. D genes are given only for firm matches. Rows give clone size only sometimes, using once, few, many, or a class for an expanded clone.

d_call: TRBD1
j_call: TRBJ1-2
v_call: TRBV10-1
clone_size: once
cdr3_aa: CASSDPRLRHGTGGDGYTF
cdr3_nt: TGCGCCAGCAGTGACCCGCGTCTCCGTCACGGGACAGGGGGCGATGGCTACACCTTC

d_call: TRBD1
j_call: TRBJ1-2
v_call: TRBV5-8
clone_size: NA
cdr3_aa: CASSPKTGRLGYTF
cdr3_nt: TGTGCCAGCAGCCCCAAGACAGGGAGGCTTGGCTACACCTTC

d_call: NA
j_call: TRBJ1-5
v_call: TRBV29-1
clone_size: NA
cdr3_aa: CSVGDQPQHF
cdr3_nt: TGCAGCGTTGGCGATCAGCCCCAGCATTTT

d_call: TRBD1
j_call: TRBJ2-7
v_call: TRBV6-6
clone_size: NA
cdr3_aa: CASRPTGGYEQYF
cdr3_nt: TGTGCCAGCAGACCAACAGGGGGCTACGAGCAGTACTTC

d_call: NA
j_call: TRBJ1-3
v_call: TRBV12-3/TRBV12-4
clone_size: NA
cdr3_aa: CASSYGSGNTIYF
cdr3_nt: TGTGCCAGCAGTTACGGCTCTGGAAACACCATATATTTT

d_call: NA
j_call: TRBJ1-1
v_call: TRBV19
clone_size: NA
cdr3_aa: CASSELDTEAFF
cdr3_nt: TGTGCCAGTAGTGAACTAGACACTGAAGCTTTCTTT

d_call: NA
j_call: TRBJ2-5
v_call: TRBV27
clone_size: NA
cdr3_aa: CASKVTVYQETQYF
cdr3_nt: TGTGCCAGTAAAGTTACAGTGTACCAAGAGACCCAGTACTTC

d_call: NA
j_call: TRBJ2-7
v_call: TRBV5-1
clone_size: few
cdr3_aa: CASRTYYEQYF
cdr3_nt: TGCGCCAGCAGAACCTACTACGAGCAGTACTTC

d_call: TRBD1
j_call: TRBJ1-2
v_call: TRBV6-5
clone_size: NA
cdr3_aa: CASRRQGNDGYTF
cdr3_nt: TGTGCCAGCAGAAGACAGGGGAACGATGGCTACACCTTC

d_call: NA
j_call: TRBJ1-6
v_call: TRBV21-1
clone_size: NA
cdr3_aa: CASNTQGSNSPLHF
cdr3_nt: TGTGCCAGTAACACACAGGGGTCTAATTCACCCCTCCACTTT

d_call: TRBD1
j_call: TRBJ1-4
v_call: TRBV19
clone_size: NA
cdr3_aa: CASSRGQTNEKLFF
cdr3_nt: TGTGCCAGTAGTCGGGGACAGACTAATGAAAAACTGTTTTTT

d_call: TRBD1
j_call: TRBJ1-1
v_call: TRBV6-2/TRBV6-3
clone_size: NA
cdr3_aa: CASSYQGGNTEAFF
cdr3_nt: TGTGCCAGCAGTTATCAGGGGGGGAACACTGAAGCTTTCTTT

d_call: TRBD2
j_call: TRBJ2-3
v_call: TRBV7-8
clone_size: NA
cdr3_aa: CASSSGLAGGGFADTQYF
cdr3_nt: TGTGCCAGCAGCTCCGGACTAGCGGGGGGCGGGTTTGCAGATACGCAGTATTTT

d_call: NA
j_call: TRBJ2-2
v_call: TRBV6-5
clone_size: NA
cdr3_aa: CASLQGNTGELFF
cdr3_nt: TGTGCCAGCCTCCAGGGGAACACCGGGGAGCTGTTTTTT

d_call: TRBD1
j_call: TRBJ1-4
v_call: TRBV5-1
clone_size: NA
cdr3_aa: CASSHRTGGEKLFF
cdr3_nt: TGCGCCAGCAGCCATAGGACAGGGGGCGAAAAACTGTTTTTT

d_call: NA
j_call: TRBJ1-2
v_call: TRBV28
clone_size: NA
cdr3_aa: CASSTQVGRGYTF
cdr3_nt: TGTGCCAGCAGTACCCAGGTGGGGCGAGGCTACACCTTC

d_call: TRBD1
j_call: TRBJ1-5
v_call: TRBV2
clone_size: NA
cdr3_aa: CASRGQGNQPQHF
cdr3_nt: TGTGCCAGCAGGGGACAGGGGAATCAGCCCCAGCATTTT

d_call: NA
j_call: TRBJ2-7
v_call: TRBV6-6
clone_size: NA
cdr3_aa: CASSLTGSRYEQYF
cdr3_nt: TGTGCCAGCAGCCTAACAGGGAGCCGTTACGAGCAGTACTTC

d_call: NA
j_call: TRBJ1-1
v_call: TRBV5-1
clone_size: few
cdr3_aa: CASTGNRRDTEAFF
cdr3_nt: TGCGCCAGCACCGGAAACCGCAGGGACACTGAAGCTTTCTTT

d_call: TRBD2
j_call: TRBJ2-5
v_call: TRBV12-5
clone_size: NA
cdr3_aa: CASGLSRTSGAETQYF
cdr3_nt: TGTGCTAGTGGTTTGTCCCGGACTAGCGGGGCAGAGACCCAGTACTTC

d_call: NA
j_call: TRBJ1-4
v_call: TRBV19
clone_size: NA
cdr3_aa: CASSPTGTNEKLFF
cdr3_nt: TGTGCCAGTAGTCCAACCGGGACTAATGAAAAACTGTTTTTT

d_call: TRBD1
j_call: TRBJ1-5
v_call: TRBV6-6
clone_size: NA
cdr3_aa: CASSHQGAKNQPQHF
cdr3_nt: TGTGCCAGCAGCCATCAGGGGGCAAAGAATCAGCCCCAGCATTTT

d_call: NA
j_call: TRBJ2-5
v_call: TRBV3-1/TRBV3-2
clone_size: NA
cdr3_aa: CASNPGAEGTQYF
cdr3_nt: TGTGCCAGCAATCCAGGGGCTGAGGGGACCCAGTACTTC

d_call: TRBD1
j_call: TRBJ2-7
v_call: TRBV5-6
clone_size: NA
cdr3_aa: CASSPRTGFSYEQYF
cdr3_nt: TGTGCCAGCAGCCCCAGGACAGGATTCTCCTACGAGCAGTACTTC

d_call: NA
j_call: TRBJ1-1
v_call: TRBV19
clone_size: NA
cdr3_aa: CASSRNLVGATFF
cdr3_nt: TGTGCCAGTAGTAGGAATCTCGTGGGCGCGACTTTCTTT

d_call: TRBD1
j_call: TRBJ1-2
v_call: TRBV6-5
clone_size: once
cdr3_aa: CASRRQGVVGYTF
cdr3_nt: TGTGCCAGCCGACGACAGGGTGTGGTTGGCTACACCTTC

d_call: NA
j_call: TRBJ1-5
v_call: TRBV2
clone_size: few
cdr3_aa: CASNGQYSNQPQHF
cdr3_nt: TGTGCCAGCAACGGACAGTATAGCAATCAGCCCCAGCATTTT

d_call: TRBD1
j_call: TRBJ1-2
v_call: TRBV6-2/TRBV6-3
clone_size: NA
cdr3_aa: CASSYGQDYSANYGYTF
cdr3_nt: TGTGCCAGCAGTTACGGACAGGACTATTCAGCTAACTATGGCTACACCTTC

d_call: NA
j_call: TRBJ1-1
v_call: TRBV6-5
clone_size: NA
cdr3_aa: CASSPLAPMNTEAFF
cdr3_nt: TGTGCCAGCAGCCCATTGGCCCCCATGAACACTGAAGCTTTCTTT

d_call: NA
j_call: TRBJ1-6
v_call: TRBV7-9
clone_size: once
cdr3_aa: CASSPVGGSTTPLHF
cdr3_nt: TGTGCCAGCAGCCCAGTCGGGGGTTCTACTACCCCCCTCCACTTT

d_call: NA
j_call: TRBJ2-7
v_call: TRBV28
clone_size: NA
cdr3_aa: CASTSAGTYEQYF
cdr3_nt: TGTGCCAGCACATCGGCGGGAACCTACGAGCAGTACTTC

d_call: NA
j_call: TRBJ1-2
v_call: TRBV10-2
clone_size: NA
cdr3_aa: CASSAGTGWNLYGYTF
cdr3_nt: TGCGCCAGCAGTGCAGGAACCGGTTGGAACCTCTATGGCTACACCTTC

d_call: TRBD1
j_call: TRBJ2-7
v_call: TRBV5-6
clone_size: NA
cdr3_aa: CASSESLQGEQYF
cdr3_nt: TGTGCCAGCAGCGAATCATTACAGGGGGAGCAGTACTTC

d_call: NA
j_call: TRBJ2-3
v_call: TRBV29-1
clone_size: NA
cdr3_aa: CSVEAVTIGTDTQYF
cdr3_nt: TGCAGCGTTGAAGCGGTAACGATTGGCACAGATACGCAGTATTTT

d_call: NA
j_call: TRBJ1-2
v_call: TRBV7-2
clone_size: once
cdr3_aa: CASSETREGGYTF
cdr3_nt: TGTGCCAGCAGCGAAACCCGGGAGGGGGGCTACACCTTC

d_call: NA
j_call: TRBJ1-2
v_call: TRBV4-1
clone_size: once
cdr3_aa: CASSQEGSTVTGGYTF
cdr3_nt: TGCGCCAGCAGCCAAGAGGGGAGTACGGTGACGGGGGGCTACACCTTC

d_call: NA
j_call: TRBJ1-5
v_call: TRBV6-1
clone_size: NA
cdr3_aa: CASSVSPGQGGFSNQPQHF
cdr3_nt: TGTGCCAGCAGTGTATCCCCTGGGCAGGGTGGCTTTAGCAATCAGCCCCAGCATTTT

d_call: TRBD1
j_call: TRBJ1-5
v_call: TRBV6-1
clone_size: NA
cdr3_aa: CASSEWGQPNQPQHF
cdr3_nt: TGTGCCAGCAGTGAATGGGGACAGCCTAATCAGCCCCAGCATTTT

d_call: NA
j_call: TRBJ1-2
v_call: TRBV6-5
clone_size: NA
cdr3_aa: CASSPDSYGYTF
cdr3_nt: TGTGCCAGCAGTCCGGACAGCTATGGCTACACCTTC

d_call: NA
j_call: TRBJ1-5
v_call: TRBV3-1/TRBV3-2
clone_size: NA
cdr3_aa: CASSQGLNQPQHF
cdr3_nt: TGTGCCAGCAGCCAAGGTCTGAATCAGCCCCAGCATTTT

d_call: TRBD1
j_call: TRBJ2-4
v_call: TRBV5-1
clone_size: NA
cdr3_aa: CASSLGTGGGNIQYF
cdr3_nt: TGCGCCAGCAGCTTAGGGACAGGGGGCGGAAACATTCAGTACTTC

d_call: NA
j_call: TRBJ1-2
v_call: TRBV6-5
clone_size: few
cdr3_aa: CASSYMRRNGYTF
cdr3_nt: TGTGCCAGCAGTTACATGAGGAGGAACGGCTACACCTTC

d_call: NA
j_call: TRBJ2-7
v_call: TRBV9
clone_size: NA
cdr3_aa: CASSVRTGTYEQYF
cdr3_nt: TGTGCCAGCAGCGTCCGGACGGGAACCTACGAACAGTACTTC

d_call: TRBD2
j_call: TRBJ2-3
v_call: TRBV24-1
clone_size: NA
cdr3_aa: CATSGEPAGPTDTQYF
cdr3_nt: TGTGCCACCAGTGGGGAACCAGCGGGGCCCACAGATACGCAGTATTTT

d_call: TRBD2
j_call: TRBJ2-6
v_call: TRBV19
clone_size: NA
cdr3_aa: CASKGRELGANVLTF
cdr3_nt: TGTGCCAGTAAGGGGAGGGAACTTGGGGCCAACGTCCTGACTTTC

d_call: TRBD1
j_call: TRBJ1-4
v_call: TRBV5-4
clone_size: NA
cdr3_aa: CASSFGQGLNEKLFF
cdr3_nt: TGTGCCAGCAGCTTCGGACAGGGGCTGAATGAAAAACTGTTTTTT

d_call: NA
j_call: TRBJ2-7
v_call: TRBV6-5
clone_size: once
cdr3_aa: CASSYSGRRDHYEQYF
cdr3_nt: TGTGCCAGCAGTTACTCGGGCAGGCGAGATCACTACGAGCAGTACTTC

d_call: TRBD1
j_call: TRBJ2-2
v_call: TRBV19
clone_size: NA
cdr3_aa: CASSIRTGSTTGELFF
cdr3_nt: TGTGCCAGTAGTATAAGGACAGGGAGCACCACCGGGGAGCTGTTTTTT